This paragraph reports one T cell receptor (beta chain). Sequencing was performed with immunoSEQ multiplex PCR; in TCRdb, only in-frame clones are kept and a portion is missing. Among around 120,000 clones listed, under 75% were seen once. This entry belongs to a study of blood T cell repertoires in COVID-19. In the study overall: The study drew acute and convalescent COVID-19 samples from the United States, Italy and Spain. T cells, B-cell-depleted T cells, or PBMCs provided the cDNA or gDNA that served as material.

The sequence was collected from a man older than 75 with acute or convalescent COVID-19. Sequencing input: peripheral blood.

The CDR3 DNA is TGTGCCAGCAGTTTATTGGCAGGGTACAATCAGCCCCAGCATTTT. Its translation: CASSLLAGYNQPQHF. The rearrangement joins TRBV28 to TRBJ1-5; maybe TRBD1 (5 bases). This CDR3 comprises 15 residues. The germline V and J ends were trimmed by 1 base and 3 bases, with 10 bases remaining between them. Germline assignment: CDR1 MDHEN and CDR2 SYDVKM.